This T cell receptor beta chain was found in a study of blood T cell repertoires in COVID-19. The overall study: The study drew acute and convalescent COVID-19 samples from the United States, Italy and Spain. Sample material is recorded as cDNA or gDNA derived from T cells, B-cell-depleted T cells, or PBMCs.

Germline-derived CDR1 and CDR2 are LGHDT and YNNKEL (reference sequence). CDR3 length equals 15 residues. After removal of 4 bases from V and 3 bases from J, the junction contained 4 bases not matched to a gene. In the source study's methods: Quantification of nucleated cells was approximated via reference gene primer amplification. Libraries were prepared by immunoSEQ multiplex PCR; TCRdb keeps only in-frame clonotypes and omits some of them. The V and J calls and clone size were taken over from that table, and D and trimming were inferred from the DNA. This sample yields 40,000 or so clones, of which about 88% are seen a single time; 12% to 15% belongs to the top ten.

The sequence came from a human donor in a cohort sampled during active COVID-19. This chain links TRBV3-1 (or the pseudogene TRBV3-2) with TRBJ2-2, with 8 bases fitting TRBD2. The material sequenced was peripheral blood. The CDR3 protein is CASSLGGAYTGELFF. DNA for the CDR3: TGTGCCAGCAGCCTCGGGGGGGCCTACACCGGGGAGCTGTTTTTT.